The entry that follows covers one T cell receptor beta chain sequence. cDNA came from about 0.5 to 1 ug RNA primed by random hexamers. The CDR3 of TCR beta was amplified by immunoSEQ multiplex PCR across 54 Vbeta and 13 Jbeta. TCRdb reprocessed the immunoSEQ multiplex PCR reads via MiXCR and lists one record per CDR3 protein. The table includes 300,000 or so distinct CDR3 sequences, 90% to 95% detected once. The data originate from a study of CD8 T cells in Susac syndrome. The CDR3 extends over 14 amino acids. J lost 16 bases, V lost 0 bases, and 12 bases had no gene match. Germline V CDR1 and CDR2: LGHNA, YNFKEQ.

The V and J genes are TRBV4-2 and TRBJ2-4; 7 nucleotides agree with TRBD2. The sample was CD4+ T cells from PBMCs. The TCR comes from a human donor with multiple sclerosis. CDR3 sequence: CASSQDPQSGTTYF. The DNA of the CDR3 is TGTGCCAGCAGCCAAGACCCTCAGTCAGGGACTACTTACTTC.